This T cell receptor (beta chain) was captured by sequencing in a study of CD8+ T cells in alopecia areata. Turning to the study itself: It was 6 to 18 months of tofacitinib, and then there were 6 months off drug.

Reverse transcribed after extraction, RNA yielded cDNA as the sequencing template. Profiled with immunoSEQ multiplex PCR; TCRdb holds only in-frame clones, not every one. The repertoire holds roughly 110,000 clones, with roughly 56% as singletons. The V end lost 2 bases, the J end lost 1 base, and 8 bases lay between the germline ends. This CDR3 comprises 14 residues. Germline CDR1 is MNHNY and CDR2 is SVGAGI (reference sequence). Findings of the study overall: Lesional scalp, notably in alopecia totalis/universalis, had clonality above that of normal scalp. Tofacitinib significantly lowered scalp clonality and expanded CD8+ clones among the top 100.

As to treatment: oral pan-JAK inhibitor, 5-10 mg twice daily. About this clone: What it recognizes is unknown.

Sequenced material: CD4+ T cells sorted from blood, taken at week 24, from a patient treated with tofacitinib. The TCR sequence derives from a human donor with alopecia areata. The rearrangement links TRBV6-6 to TRBJ1-1; maybe TRBD1 (6 bases). CDR3 DNA sequence: TGTGCCAGCAGTTACGGCAGGGGGAACACTGAAGCTTTCTTT. Amino acids: CASSYGRGNTEAFF.